The clone carrying this T cell receptor beta chain was detected a few times. CDR3 length: 15 residues. V lost 5 bases to trimming and J lost 6 bases; unmatched junction nucleotides: 10. Germline CDR1 is SEHNR and CDR2 is FQNEAQ (reference sequence). These data are taken from a study of blood T cell repertoires in COVID-19. About the study: Material from acute and convalescent COVID-19 was sourced from the United States, Italy and Spain.

As handled by the study authors: By means of reference gene primer amplification, nucleated cell counts were estimated. This table comes from immunoSEQ multiplex PCR, and its TCRdb copy is limited to in-frame clones, with some not included. That table furnishes V, J and clone size, whereas the DNA furnished D and trimming. The repertoire holds about 300,000 clones, approximately 84% seen once, with more than 1.2% in the top ten. The clonotype comes from a human donor with COVID-19, enrolled during active disease. The donor label of this sample is uncertain. Sequencing was carried out using peripheral blood. The chain has TRBV7-9 and TRBJ1-3; 7 positions agree with TRBD1. The CDR3 nucleotides are TGTGCCAGCAGCAATACTTGGACAGGAACAAACACCATATATTTT. Protein: CASSNTWTGTNTIYF.